The 21 T cell receptor beta chains listed next were all sequenced from one sample in a study of blood T cell repertoires in COVID-19. Here immunoSEQ multiplex PCR was the method, and the copy in TCRdb shows in-frame clones only, minus some. The repertoire holds fewer than 250,000 clones, with about 80% as singletons. Sequencing input: peripheral blood. Receptor source: a woman aged 80 or over with acute or convalescent COVID-19.

This chain links TRBV9 with TRBJ1-2; D uncertain. The germline CDR1 and CDR2 sequences are SGDLS and YYNGEE. With 0 bases removed from V and 8 bases from J, the gap between germline ends came to 11 bases. The CDR3 has 13 amino acids. The CDR3 DNA sequence: TGTGCCAGCAGCGTAGCGCCTGCAGGCGGCTACACCTTC. This translates into CASSVAPAGGYTF.

This chain uses TRBV5-4 with TRBJ1-1; no definite D call. CDR3 size: 12 residues. The V gene lost 2 bases and the J gene lost 4 bases, with 6 bases spanning the gap. Germline CDR1 is SGHNT and CDR2 is YYREEE (reference sequence). This chain's CDR3 is CASSFGTTEAFF. CDR3 DNA sequence: TGTGCCAGCAGCTTCGGTACCACTGAAGCTTTCTTT.

The gene calls are TRBV3-1 (or the pseudogene TRBV3-2) and TRBJ2-3, with 8 bases identical to TRBD1. CDR3 length equals 18 residues. The germline V gene has CDR1 LGHDT and CDR2 YNNKEL (reference sequence). Trimming cost V 0 bases and J 3 bases; bases outside gene matches: 11. The CDR3 here is CASSQECETGGVTDTQYF. The DNA of the CDR3 is TGTGCCAGCAGCCAAGAGTGTGAAACAGGGGGTGTTACAGATACGCAGTATTTT.

V gene TRBV2 combines with J gene TRBJ2-5; 7 bases map to TRBD1. Trimming at V came to 3 bases and at J to 5 bases, leaving 0 bases not matched to a gene. This CDR3 region has 12 residues. The germline V gene encodes CDR1 SNHLY and CDR2 FYNNEI. The CDR3 region has the DNA TGTGCCAGCAGTGACAGGGGGGAGACCCAGTACTTC. Protein sequence: CASSDRGETQYF.

The chain joins TRBV28 to TRBJ1-2; D is unclear. The ends were cut back, 5 bases at V and 4 bases at J, with 11 bases in the middle. This CDR3 spans 13 amino acids. Germline lookup yields CDR1 MDHEN and CDR2 SYDVKM. The CDR3 protein is CASSIRESYGYTF. The CDR3 bases are TGTGCCAGCAGTATCCGGGAAAGCTATGGCTACACCTTC.

The chain is built from TRBV7-8 and TRBJ1-1; D gene uncertain. The CDR3 runs to 15 residues. Trimming cost V 4 bases and J 4 bases, with 16 bases left between them. The germline V gene has CDR1 SGHVS and CDR2 FQNEAQ. CDR3 in DNA: TGTGCCAGCAGCTCTCTCCAGGAGGGCCCCACTGAAGCTTTCTTT. Translation: CASSSLQEGPTEAFF.

The rearrangement uses TRBV14 and TRBJ2-4, with a tentative D call TRBD1 (6 bases). Deletions cut 0 bases from V and 0 bases from J, with 12 bases between. The CDR3 loop spans 17 amino acids. Germline loops: CDR1 SGHDN, CDR2 FVKESK. CDR3 protein: CASSQDGGSLAKNIQYF. CDR3 coding DNA: TGTGCCAGCAGCCAAGATGGGGGCAGCCTAGCCAAAAACATTCAGTACTTC.

The V gene is TRBV7-9, the J gene TRBJ1-2, with D maybe TRBD1 (6 bases). Germline loops: CDR1 SEHNR, CDR2 FQNEAQ (reference sequence). The V end lost 6 bases, the J end lost 9 bases, and 14 bases lay between the germline ends. CDR3 length equals 12 residues. The CDR3 region is CASSLEQGRYTF. The DNA of the CDR3 is TGTGCCAGCAGTCTAGAACAGGGTCGCTACACCTTC.

J is TRBJ2-1 and V is TRBV30, with TRBD2 matching over 13 bases. The trim removed 3 bases at V and 7 bases at J, leaving 3 bases unmatched. CDR3 size: 14 residues. Per the germline V gene, CDR1 is GTSNPN and CDR2 is SVGIG (reference sequence). The CDR3 reads CAWRTSGRTNEQFF. CDR3 DNA sequence: TGTGCCTGGAGGACTAGCGGGAGGACTAATGAGCAGTTCTTC.

This chain links TRBV29-1 with TRBJ2-1, with 8 bases identical to TRBD1. V trimming: 4 bases; J trimming: 4 bases; junction bases outside the gene matches: 3. The CDR3 is made up of 13 amino acids. Germline CDR1 and CDR2: SQVTM and ANQGSEA. In DNA form, the CDR3 reads TGCAGCGTTGGACAGGGGTCGTACAATGAGCAGTTCTTC. Translating it yields CSVGQGSYNEQFF.

This clone has just one count. V and J are TRBV6-5 and TRBJ1-2; possible D gene TRBD1, 6 bases. The CDR3 is made up of 16 amino acids. V was pared by 0 bases and J by 2 bases, with 13 bases between. Germline CDR1 MNHEY, CDR2 SVGAGI. DNA of the CDR3: TGTGCCAGCAGTTACTCGACTGGGACACCGAACTATGGCTACACCTTC. Translation gives CASSYSTGTPNYGYTF.

This clone occurred a few times. This same CDR3 is encoded by further DNA sequences in the sample. The V call is TRBV6-5, the J call TRBJ2-7; D is possibly TRBD1 (6 bases). This CDR3 has 16 residues. Germline-derived CDR1 and CDR2 are MNHEY and SVGAGI. Trimming took off 2 bases at V and 3 bases at J, with 17 bases between the two ends. CDR3 region: CASSYNGQINCYEQYF. In nucleotides, the CDR3 is TGTGCCAGCAGTTACAATGGACAGATAAATTGCTACGAGCAGTACTTC.

The DNA of the CDR3 is TGTGCCAGCAGCTTAGTGGGCAGATCGAACACTGAAGCTTTCTTT. It codes for CASSLVGRSNTEAFF. This chain joins TRBV13 and TRBJ1-1; D gene uncertain. Germline lookup yields CDR1 PRHDT and CDR2 FYEKMQ (reference sequence). This CDR3 contains 15 residues. Trimming removed 1 base from V and 1 base from J, with 10 bases in between.

J is TRBJ1-1 and V is TRBV25-1, with 10 bases lining up with TRBD1. There are 15 residues in the CDR3. Germline V CDR1 and CDR2: MGHDK, SYGVNS. The ends lost 3 bases at V and 5 bases at J; junction bases unmatched: 6. The CDR3 loop is CASSDPGQGLTEAFF. CDR3 DNA: TGTGCCAGCAGTGACCCGGGACAGGGGCTAACTGAAGCTTTCTTT.

The chain employs TRBV7-3 and TRBJ2-7; 10 bases are shared with TRBD1. V gave up 5 bases and J gave up 7 bases; unmatched junction bases: 8. Germline V gene sequence: CDR1 SGHTA, CDR2 FQGTGA. The CDR3 is 14 amino acids. The CDR3 nucleotides are TGTGCCAGCAGCCTGACAGGGGGCGCGGGTGAGCAGTACTTC. Residues: CASSLTGGAGEQYF. Variable domain in full (rest from reference TRBV7-3 and TRBJ2-7): GAGVSQTPSNKVTEKGKYVELRCDPISGHTALYWYRQSLGQGPEFLIYFQGTGAADDSGLPNDRFFAVRPEGSVSTLKIQRTERGDSAVYLCASSLTGGAGEQYFGPGTRLTVT.

CDR3 sequence reads: CASSLGGGNYGYTF. The CDR3 DNA sequence: TGTGCCAGCAGCTTAGGTGGGGGGAACTATGGCTACACCTTC. The rearrangement links TRBV7-2 to TRBJ1-2, with D maybe TRBD1 (5 bases). With 1 base removed from V and 2 bases from J, the gap between germline ends came to 8 bases. Germline CDR1 reads SGHTA; CDR2 reads FQGNSA. The length of the CDR3 is 14 residues.

The chain employs TRBV4-3 and TRBJ2-3, with D possibly matching TRBD1 (5 bases). Germline assignment: CDR1 LGHNA and CDR2 YSLEER. Trimming pared 0 bases from V and 4 bases from J, leaving 11 bases between. This CDR3 region has 15 residues. The CDR3 nucleotides read TGCGCCAGCAGCCAAGAAGGGCAGGGATCAGATACGCAGTATTTT. It encodes CASSQEGQGSDTQYF.

Turning to this clone: The sample has other DNA sequences that encode this CDR3 too. This chain joins TRBV18 and TRBJ1-1; D is unclear. V dropped 2 bases and J dropped 1 base, with 5 bases sitting between them. Germline V CDR1 and CDR2: KGHSH, LQKENI. The length of the CDR3 is 13 residues. The CDR3 protein is CASSPGQNTEAFF. In DNA, the CDR3 is TGTGCCAGCTCACCAGGGCAGAACACTGAAGCTTTCTTT. Using reference TRBV18 and TRBJ1-1 for the parts outside the CDR3, the full variable domain is NAGVMQNPRHLVRRRGQEARLRCSPMKGHSHVYWYRQLPEEGLKFMVYLQKENIIDESGMPKERFSAEFPKEGPSILRIQQVVRGDSAAYFCASSPGQNTEAFFGQGTRLTVV.

This chain joins TRBV5-1 and TRBJ1-5; D is possibly TRBD1 (5 bases). The CDR3 loop spans 16 amino acids. CDR1 and CDR2 (germline): SGHRS, YFSETQ. Deletions cut 1 base from V and 0 bases from J, with 11 bases between. CDR3 sequence: CASSLSGPNSNQPQHF. Written as DNA, the CDR3 is TGCGCCAGCAGCTTGTCAGGGCCCAATAGCAATCAGCCCCAGCATTTT.

The chain is built from TRBV11-3 and TRBJ2-1; D may be TRBD2 (5 bases). Per germline, CDR1 SGHNT and CDR2 YENEEA. The ends were cut back, 0 bases at V and 6 bases at J, with 27 bases in the middle. The CDR3 covers 20 residues. This chain's CDR3 is CASSLDRGQWSGIGRNEQFF. The DNA for the CDR3 is TGTGCCAGCAGCTTAGACAGAGGGCAATGGTCCGGGATCGGTCGCAATGAGCAGTTCTTC.

As for this clone: This sample includes further DNA sequences coding for the same CDR3. The rearrangement uses TRBV27 and TRBJ1-5; no firm D call. Germline-derived CDR1 and CDR2 are MNHEY and SMNVEV (reference sequence). This CDR3 is built from 13 residues. Between the trimmed V and J ends, which lost 5 bases and 2 bases, there was a span of 7 bases. The CDR3 DNA reads as TGTGCCAGCAGTCCCCGTCGCAATCAGCCCCAGCATTTT. It specifies CASSPRRNQPQHF.